This T cell receptor (beta chain) was documented in a study of graft-versus-host responses after intestinal transplantation. Study in general: As for transplant type, recipients had multivisceral, liver-intestinal, or isolated intestinal grafts. Whole-study findings and limits: Circulating GvH clones peaking coincided with falling HvG clones soon after transplant.

The authors processed graft tissue to release intraepithelial and lamina propria lymphocytes. Data came from immunoSEQ multiplex PCR; TCRdb stores just in-frame clones and leaves some out. This table holds more than 15,000 clones, roughly 80% found once. As concerns this clone: The antigen remains undetermined.

Germline V lookup: CDR1 MNHEY, CDR2 SVGAGI. The CDR3 is 12 residues long. V gave up 5 bases and J gave up 8 bases; unmatched junction bases: 3. This clonotype originated in a human patient who received an intestinal transplant, so some T cells may come from the graft donor. The sample in question was ileum tissue, obtained roughly 450 days after intestinal transplant. The genes are TRBV6-5 and TRBJ1-2; 9 nucleotides line up with TRBD1. In DNA form, the CDR3 reads TGTGCCAGCAGTACCGGACAGGGGGGCTACACCTTC. It is translated as CASSTGQGGYTF.